Below, 13 T cell receptor beta chains from the same sample are listed, as sequenced in a study of vaccination effects on CD4 cells after COVID-19. Their specific antigens are unknown. Ahead of sequencing, the ViraFEST assay grew antigen-specific CD4+ T cells using viral peptide pools. CD4+ T cell isolation took place after about nine days of culture. The vaccine given was either BNT162b2 or mRNA-1273, in two doses. Sequenced by immunoSEQ multiplex PCR; TCRdb stores in-frame clones only, minus some. The table records 30,000 to 45,000 clones, about 80% of them present only once. The sample here was CD4+ T cells from PBMCs cultured with HCoV-NL63 spike peptides, taken after COVID-19 vaccination. Receptor source: a human donor who received a COVID-19 vaccine. Some clones in this sample may be carry-over from other donors' samples.

In its sample, this clone was seen a few times. The chain joins TRBV6-5 to TRBJ2-1, with TRBD1 as a possible D gene (6 bases). Looked up from germline, CDR1 is MNHEY and CDR2 is SVGAGI. CDR3 length equals 15 residues. V was pared by 6 bases and J by 0 bases, with 12 bases between. CDR3 nucleotide sequence: TGTGCCAGCAGCTATGACAGGAGCTCCTACAATGAGCAGTTCTTC. This sequence encodes CASSYDRSSYNEQFF.

This sequence joins TRBV9 and TRBJ2-3, with D perhaps being TRBD1 or TRBD2 (6 bases each). Trimming removed 3 bases from V and 2 bases from J, with 13 bases in between. The CDR3 has 15 amino acids. Germline assignment: CDR1 SGDLS and CDR2 YYNGEE. The CDR3 loop reads CASSATTGATDTQYF. DNA of the CDR3: TGTGCCAGCAGCGCTACAACGGGGGCCACAGATACGCAGTATTTT.

Only a few counts were recorded for this clone. The chain links TRBV2 to TRBJ1-2; D uncertain. The CDR3 loop spans 13 amino acids. Germline V gene sequence: CDR1 SNHLY, CDR2 FYNNEI. The V and J ends lost 8 bases and 2 bases respectively, with 12 bases between them. The CDR3 bases are TGTGCCAGCCAAACACCGGCGAACTATGGCTACACCTTC. It is translated as CASQTPANYGYTF. Full variable domain (remainder filled in from reference TRBV2 and TRBJ1-2): EPEVTQTPSHQVTQMGQEVILRCVPISNHLYFYWYRQILGQKVEFLVSFYNNEISEKSEIFDDQFSVERPDGSNFTLKIRSTKLEDSAMYFCASQTPANYGYTFGSGTRLTVV.

The chain carries TRBV6-5 and TRBJ1-1; D remains ambiguous. Germline V gene sequence: CDR1 MNHEY, CDR2 SVGAGI. This CDR3 contains 15 residues. The V end lost 3 bases, the J end lost 0 bases, and 11 bases lay between the germline ends. CDR3 sequence reads: CASSYSTSMNTEAFF. The CDR3 coding sequence is TGTGCCAGCAGTTATTCAACGTCTATGAACACTGAAGCTTTCTTT.

This chain joins TRBV2 and TRBJ1-2, with TRBD1 identical over 7 bases. The CDR3 length is 12 residues. CDR1 and CDR2 from the germline V gene are SNHLY and FYNNEI. The J segment lost 4 bases and the V segment lost 8 bases, leaving 4 bases of the junction unmatched. The CDR3 DNA reads TGTGCCAGCTCGGGACAGCCCTATGGCTACACCTTC. Translation: CASSGQPYGYTF.

V and J are TRBV7-2 and TRBJ1-4; no clear D gene. V was pared by 5 bases and J by 5 bases, with 9 bases between. This CDR3 spans 13 amino acids. Germline assignment: CDR1 SGHTA and CDR2 FQGNSA. The CDR3 here is CASSTHRNEKLFF. The DNA for the CDR3 is TGTGCCAGCAGCACGCATCGGAATGAAAAACTGTTTTTT.

This chain joins TRBV10-1 and TRBJ2-3, with D maybe TRBD1 (5 bases). Germline loops: CDR1 WNHNN, CDR2 SYGVQD (reference sequence). Trimming stripped 4 bases from V and 4 bases from J, with 15 bases between. The CDR3 is 15 residues long. CDR3 region: CASSGSGLGADTQYF. The CDR3 DNA follows: TGCGCCAGCAGTGGGTCAGGGCTTGGGGCAGATACGCAGTATTTT.

V and J are TRBV5-1 and TRBJ1-5; D is undetermined. The V gene's germline CDR1 is SGHRS and CDR2 YFSETQ. V lost 4 bases to trimming and J lost 6 bases, with 14 bases between them. The CDR3 loop spans 14 amino acids. CDR3 nucleotides: TGCGCCAGCAGCCCCTCCAGTGGGTCTCAGCCCCAGCATTTT. It encodes CASSPSSGSQPQHF.

CDR3 bases: TGTGCCAGCAGTGAGACTGGGGTCGCTAACTATGGCTACACCTTC. This codes for CASSETGVANYGYTF. This sequence joins TRBV28 and TRBJ1-2; D call uncertain. CDR3 length equals 15 residues. Germline V gene data show CDR1 as MDHEN and CDR2 as SYDVKM. Trimming removed 5 bases from V and 0 bases from J, with 13 bases in between.

The chain has TRBV7-9 and TRBJ1-2, with 9 bases that match TRBD1. Unmatched junction bases numbered 2, after V lost 3 bases and J lost 6 bases. The CDR3 is 13 amino acids. Germline CDR1 and CDR2: SEHNR and FQNEAQ (reference sequence). The DNA for the CDR3 is TGTGCCAGCAGCTTTCGACAGGGGGATGGCTACACCTTC. Its translation: CASSFRQGDGYTF.

The rearrangement links TRBV10-3 to TRBJ2-1; D possibly matches TRBD1 or TRBD2 (6 bases each). Per the germline V gene, CDR1 is ENHRY and CDR2 is SYGVKD. The CDR3 length is 12 residues. Deletions cut 6 bases from V and 6 bases from J, with 9 bases between. The CDR3 DNA follows: TGTGCCATCAGGGAGGGGGGCAATGAGCAGTTCTTC. Encoded protein: CAIREGGNEQFF.

This sequence joins TRBV12-3 or TRBV12-4 and TRBJ2-4; D gene ambiguous. This CDR3 has 13 residues. The V and J ends lost 4 bases and 4 bases respectively, with 8 bases between them. The CDR3, as DNA: TGTGCCAGCAGTTCCGACAAGAAAAACATTCAGTACTTC. It yields the protein CASSSDKKNIQYF.

The V gene is TRBV6-5, the J gene TRBJ1-2; 8 bases map to TRBD1. Germline V lookup: CDR1 MNHEY, CDR2 SVGAGI. The ends lost 0 bases at V and 4 bases at J; junction bases unmatched: 7. The CDR3 consists of 16 residues. The CDR3 protein is CASSYSAGQGGYGYTF. The DNA for the CDR3 is TGTGCCAGCAGTTACTCAGCAGGACAGGGCGGCTATGGCTACACCTTC.